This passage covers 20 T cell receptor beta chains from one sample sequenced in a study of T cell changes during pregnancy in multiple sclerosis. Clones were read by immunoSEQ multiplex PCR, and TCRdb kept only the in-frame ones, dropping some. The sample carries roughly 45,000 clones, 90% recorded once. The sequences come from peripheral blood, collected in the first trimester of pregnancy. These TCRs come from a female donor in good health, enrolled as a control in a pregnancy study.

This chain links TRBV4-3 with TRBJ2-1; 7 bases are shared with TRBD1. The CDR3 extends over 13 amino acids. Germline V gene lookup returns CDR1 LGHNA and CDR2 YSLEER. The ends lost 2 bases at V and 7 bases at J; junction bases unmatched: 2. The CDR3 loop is CASSQTGDNEQFF. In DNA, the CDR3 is TGCGCCAGCAGCCAAACAGGGGATAATGAGCAGTTCTTC.

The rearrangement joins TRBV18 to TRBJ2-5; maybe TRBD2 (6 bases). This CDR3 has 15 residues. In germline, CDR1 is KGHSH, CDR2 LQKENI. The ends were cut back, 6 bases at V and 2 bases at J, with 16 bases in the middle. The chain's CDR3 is CASSAVRGSQETQYF. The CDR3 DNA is TGTGCCAGCTCCGCCGTCCGGGGGAGTCAAGAGACCCAGTACTTC.

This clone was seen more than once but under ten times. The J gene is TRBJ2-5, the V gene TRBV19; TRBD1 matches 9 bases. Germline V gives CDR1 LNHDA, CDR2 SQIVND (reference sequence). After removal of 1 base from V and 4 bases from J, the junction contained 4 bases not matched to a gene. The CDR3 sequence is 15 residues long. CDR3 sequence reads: CASSIARTGVETQYF. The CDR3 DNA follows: TGTGCCAGTAGTATAGCCCGGACAGGGGTAGAGACCCAGTACTTC.

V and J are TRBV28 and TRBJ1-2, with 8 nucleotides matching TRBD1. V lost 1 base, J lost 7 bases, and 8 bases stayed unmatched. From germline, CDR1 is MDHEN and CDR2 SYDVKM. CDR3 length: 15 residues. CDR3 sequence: CASSLLGQGAGGYTF. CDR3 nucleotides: TGTGCCAGCAGTTTATTGGGTCAGGGGGCGGGTGGCTACACCTTC.

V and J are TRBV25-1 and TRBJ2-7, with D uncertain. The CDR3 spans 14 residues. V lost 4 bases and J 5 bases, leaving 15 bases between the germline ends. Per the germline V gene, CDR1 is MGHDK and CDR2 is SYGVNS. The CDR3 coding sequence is TGTGCCAGCAGTGGTAGCTTAGAGTCAGACGAGCAGTACTTC. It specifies CASSGSLESDEQYF.

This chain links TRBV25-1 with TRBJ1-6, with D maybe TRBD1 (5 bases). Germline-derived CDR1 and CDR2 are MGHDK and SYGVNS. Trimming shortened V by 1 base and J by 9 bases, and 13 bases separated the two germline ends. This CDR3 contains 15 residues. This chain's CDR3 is CASSEFGARGSPLHF. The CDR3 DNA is TGTGCCAGCAGTGAATTCGGGGCGCGGGGTTCACCCCTCCACTTT.

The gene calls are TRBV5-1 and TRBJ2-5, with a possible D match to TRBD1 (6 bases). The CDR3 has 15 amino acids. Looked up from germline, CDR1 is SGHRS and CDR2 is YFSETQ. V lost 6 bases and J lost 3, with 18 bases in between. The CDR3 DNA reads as TGCGCCAGCAAGTCCGTCAGGGGAGTAGAAGAGACCCAGTACTTC. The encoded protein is CASKSVRGVEETQYF.

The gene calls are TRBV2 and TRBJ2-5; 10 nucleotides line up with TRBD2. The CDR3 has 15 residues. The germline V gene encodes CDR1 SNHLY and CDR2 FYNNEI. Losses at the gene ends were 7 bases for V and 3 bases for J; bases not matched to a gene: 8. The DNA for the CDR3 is TGTGCCAGCAAGGGGACACTAGCGGGAAAAGAGACCCAGTACTTC. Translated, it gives CASKGTLAGKETQYF.

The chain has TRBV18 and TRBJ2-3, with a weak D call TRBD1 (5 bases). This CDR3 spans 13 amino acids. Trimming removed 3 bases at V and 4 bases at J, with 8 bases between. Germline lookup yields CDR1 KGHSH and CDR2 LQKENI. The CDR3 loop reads CASSPLGADTQYF. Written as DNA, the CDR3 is TGTGCCAGCTCACCCCTAGGGGCAGATACGCAGTATTTT.

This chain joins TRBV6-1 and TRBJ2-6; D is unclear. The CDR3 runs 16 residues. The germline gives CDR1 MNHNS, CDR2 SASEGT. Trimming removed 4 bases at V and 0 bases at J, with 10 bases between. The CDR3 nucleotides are TGTGCCAGCAGTGGGGCGACACCCTCTGGGGCCAACGTCCTGACTTTC. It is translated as CASSGATPSGANVLTF.

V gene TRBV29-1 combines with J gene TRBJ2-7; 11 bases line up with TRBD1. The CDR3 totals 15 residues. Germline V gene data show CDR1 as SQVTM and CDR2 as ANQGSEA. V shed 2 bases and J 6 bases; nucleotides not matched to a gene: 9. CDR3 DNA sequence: TGCAGCGTTGAAAAACATACCGGGACAGGGGGCGAGCAGTACTTC. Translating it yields CSVEKHTGTGGEQYF.

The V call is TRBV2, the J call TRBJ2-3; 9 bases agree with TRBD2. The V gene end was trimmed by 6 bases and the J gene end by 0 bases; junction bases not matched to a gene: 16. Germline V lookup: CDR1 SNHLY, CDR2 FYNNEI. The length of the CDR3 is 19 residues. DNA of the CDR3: TGTGCCAGCAGCACCCCGGGTAGCGGGAGCATTCCTAGCACAGATACGCAGTATTTT. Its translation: CASSTPGSGSIPSTDTQYF.

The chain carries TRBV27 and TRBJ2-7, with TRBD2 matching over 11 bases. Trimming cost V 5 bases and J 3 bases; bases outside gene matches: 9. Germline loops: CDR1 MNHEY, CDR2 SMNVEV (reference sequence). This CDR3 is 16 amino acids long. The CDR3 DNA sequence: TGTGCCAGCAGTCCGCTAGCGGGGGGACCCCTCTACGAGCAGTACTTC. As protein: CASSPLAGGPLYEQYF.

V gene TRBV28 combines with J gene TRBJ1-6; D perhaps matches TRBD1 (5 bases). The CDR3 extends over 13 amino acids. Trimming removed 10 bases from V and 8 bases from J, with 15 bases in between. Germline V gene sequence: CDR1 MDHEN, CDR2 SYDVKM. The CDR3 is CATIRGSDSPLHF. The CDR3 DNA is TGTGCCACAATAAGGGGTTCTGATTCACCCCTCCACTTT.

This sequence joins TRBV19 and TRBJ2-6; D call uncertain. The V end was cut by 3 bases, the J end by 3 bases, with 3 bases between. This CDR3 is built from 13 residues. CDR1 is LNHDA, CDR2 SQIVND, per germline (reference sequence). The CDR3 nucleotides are TGTGCCAGTAGTATCGTTGGGGCCAACGTCCTGACTTTC. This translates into CASSIVGANVLTF.

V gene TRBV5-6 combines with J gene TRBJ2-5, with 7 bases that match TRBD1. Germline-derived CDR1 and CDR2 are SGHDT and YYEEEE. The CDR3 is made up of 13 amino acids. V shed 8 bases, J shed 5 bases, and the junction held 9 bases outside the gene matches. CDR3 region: CASTIGGRETQYF. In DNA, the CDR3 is TGTGCCAGTACCATAGGGGGCAGGGAGACCCAGTACTTC.

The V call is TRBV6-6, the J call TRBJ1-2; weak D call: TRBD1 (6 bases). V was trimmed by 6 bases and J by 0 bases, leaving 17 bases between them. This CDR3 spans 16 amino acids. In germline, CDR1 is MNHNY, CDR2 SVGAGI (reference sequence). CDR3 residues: CASRPTGPRSNYGYTF. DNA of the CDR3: TGTGCCAGCAGACCGACAGGCCCCCGGTCTAACTATGGCTACACCTTC.

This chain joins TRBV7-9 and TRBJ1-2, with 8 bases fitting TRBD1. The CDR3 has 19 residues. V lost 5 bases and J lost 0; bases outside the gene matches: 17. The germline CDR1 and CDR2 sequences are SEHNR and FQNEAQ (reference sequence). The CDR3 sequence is CASSVTPGGESVSNYGYTF. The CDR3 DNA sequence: TGTGCCAGCAGCGTAACGCCAGGGGGCGAGTCCGTTTCTAACTATGGCTACACCTTC.

In DNA, the CDR3 is TGTGCCAGCTCACCCATGGCCAGGGGGAACAATGAGCAGTTCTTC. It translates to CASSPMARGNNEQFF. V usage is TRBV18 and J usage is TRBJ2-1, with 7 bases matching TRBD1. The CDR3 is made up of 15 amino acids. Trimming at V came to 3 bases and at J to 5 bases, leaving 7 bases not matched to a gene. CDR1 and CDR2 from the germline V gene are KGHSH and LQKENI.

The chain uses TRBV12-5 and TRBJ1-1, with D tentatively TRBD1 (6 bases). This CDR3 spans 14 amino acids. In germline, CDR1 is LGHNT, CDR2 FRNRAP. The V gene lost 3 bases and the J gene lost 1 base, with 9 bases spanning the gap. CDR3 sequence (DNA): TGTGCTAGTGGTTTCGGGACACCGAACACTGAAGCTTTCTTT. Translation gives CASGFGTPNTEAFF.